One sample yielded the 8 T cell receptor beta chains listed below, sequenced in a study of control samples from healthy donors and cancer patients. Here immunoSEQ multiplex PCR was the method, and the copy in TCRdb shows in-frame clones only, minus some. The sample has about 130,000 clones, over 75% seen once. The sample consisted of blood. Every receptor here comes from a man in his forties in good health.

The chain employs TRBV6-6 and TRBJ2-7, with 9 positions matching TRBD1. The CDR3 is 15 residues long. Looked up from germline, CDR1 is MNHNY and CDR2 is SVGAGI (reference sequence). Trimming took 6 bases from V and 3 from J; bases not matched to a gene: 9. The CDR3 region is CASSSQGAASYEQYF. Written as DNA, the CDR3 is TGTGCCAGCAGCTCACAGGGGGCTGCGAGCTACGAGCAGTACTTC.

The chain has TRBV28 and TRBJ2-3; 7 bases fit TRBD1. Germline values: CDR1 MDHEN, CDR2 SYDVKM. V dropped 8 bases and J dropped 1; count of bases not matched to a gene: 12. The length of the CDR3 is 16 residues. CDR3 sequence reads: CASVSLRGTGTDTQYF. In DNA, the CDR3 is TGTGCCAGCGTCTCCCTGAGGGGGACAGGCACAGATACGCAGTATTTT.

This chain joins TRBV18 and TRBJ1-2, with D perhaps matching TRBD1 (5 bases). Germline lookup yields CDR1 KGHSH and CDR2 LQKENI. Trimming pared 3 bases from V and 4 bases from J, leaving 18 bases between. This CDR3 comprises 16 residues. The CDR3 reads CASSPAGPGTVYGYTF. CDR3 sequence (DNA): TGTGCCAGCTCACCGGCCGGGCCCGGGACCGTCTATGGCTACACCTTC.

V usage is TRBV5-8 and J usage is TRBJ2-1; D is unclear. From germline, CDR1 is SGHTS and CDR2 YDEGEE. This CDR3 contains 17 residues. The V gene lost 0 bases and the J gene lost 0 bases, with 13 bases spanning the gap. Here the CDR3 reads CASSLEASAGSYNEQFF. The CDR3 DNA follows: TGTGCCAGCAGCTTGGAAGCCTCCGCCGGCTCCTACAATGAGCAGTTCTTC.

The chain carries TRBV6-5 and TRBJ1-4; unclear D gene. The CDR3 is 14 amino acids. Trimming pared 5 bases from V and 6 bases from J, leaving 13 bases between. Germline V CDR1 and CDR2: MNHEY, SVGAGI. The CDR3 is CASSQAPVDEKLFF. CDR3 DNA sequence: TGTGCCAGCAGTCAGGCCCCGGTGGATGAAAAACTGTTTTTT.

CDR3 nucleotide sequence: TGTGCCAGCAGACCGGGACTGGGGGTGAATTCACCCCTCCACTTT. This codes for CASRPGLGVNSPLHF. The J gene is TRBJ1-6, the V gene TRBV28, with D maybe TRBD1 (5 bases). This CDR3 has 15 residues. The germline V gene has CDR1 MDHEN and CDR2 SYDVKM. Trimming took off 6 bases at V and 7 bases at J, with 16 bases between the two ends.

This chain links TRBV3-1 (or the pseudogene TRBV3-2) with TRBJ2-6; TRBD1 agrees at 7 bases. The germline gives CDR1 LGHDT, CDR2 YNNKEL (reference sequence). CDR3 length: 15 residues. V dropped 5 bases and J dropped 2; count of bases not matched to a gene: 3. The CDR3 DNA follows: TGTGCCAGCAGCTACACAGGGGCTGGGGCCAACGTCCTGACTTTC. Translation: CASSYTGAGANVLTF.

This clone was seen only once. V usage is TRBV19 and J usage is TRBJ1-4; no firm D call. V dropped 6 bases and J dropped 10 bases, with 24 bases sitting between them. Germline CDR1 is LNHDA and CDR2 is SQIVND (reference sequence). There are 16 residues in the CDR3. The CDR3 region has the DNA TGTGCCAGTAGCACCTTCTTCGGGCAGGCGCCCGCAAAACTGTTTTTT. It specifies CASSTFFGQAPAKLFF.